This T cell receptor beta chain is from a study of blood T cell repertoires in COVID-19 (dated by TCRdb to the early 2020s). For context, the study as a whole: Samples from collaborators originated in the United States, Italy and Spain and spanned both the acute and convalescent phases of COVID-19. Where available, HLA class I and class II types were obtained from metadata supplied by the sample provider rather than from assay-based typing. The prospective study material was composed of cDNA or gDNA derived from T cells, B-cell-depleted T cells, or PBMCs. The sample metadata nearly always contained a de-identified subject ID, COVID-19 status, age in years and sex. Subjects who had been exposed to COVID-19, were actively infected with it, or had recovered from it provided the deeply sampled blood TCRbeta repertoires that made up the dataset. The repertoires were released in a freely available public database intended as a resource for research on the immune response to SARS-CoV-2. Samples were obtained from the ongoing ImmuneRACE study (first 160 participants) and from 1,254 subjects provided by 6 global collaborators. Overall results and qualifications from the work: Clinical and demographic metadata were provided uncurated, with the amount varying by source and participant.

Comments on this clone: Its antigen specificity is not known. The record has no base qualities; no much larger clone is one base away.

TCRbeta CDR3 regions were amplified from genomic DNA using the immunoSEQ Assay, a bias-controlled multiplex PCR. The original methods were these. Nucleated cell counts per sample were estimated from amplification of reference gene primers within the assay. To quantify the absolute abundance of each unique TCRbeta CDR3 rearrangement, sequence reads were collapsed and filtered. Productive Simpson clonality was computed per sample as the square root of Simpson's diversity index over productive rearrangements. TCRdb holds this immuneACCESS table with in-frame rearrangements only. Some clones are missing; in checked studies, unresolved V genes explain under half, and the rest has no known cause. D and trimming come from the DNA, and the V and J calls and clone size come from that table. The sample profile shows some 220,000 clones; 70% to 90% of them were found once. The ten largest clones represent 2.9% of the sample.

The CDR3 starts with the cysteine, ends with the phenylalanine, and has 10 residues. The read is trimmed to its CDR3 DNA, 30 bases read in frame from base 1. V is cut by 10 bases and J by 4 bases, and the space between the germline ends is 7 bases. The CDR1 and CDR2 encoded by the germline V gene are ENHRY and SYGVKD. Another Seattle source contributed samples from volunteer blood donors who had recovered from COVID-19. Collaborating institutions collected whole blood in K2EDTA tubes following their own protocols. For TCRbeta analysis, collaborators shipped samples as frozen whole blood, isolated PBMCs, or DNA extracted from either of those sample types.

This receptor was obtained from a man aged 50-59 years who had recovered from COVID-19. The rearranged chain carries TRBV10-3 and TRBJ1-1; the D gene cannot be resolved reliably. Material for sequencing was peripheral blood. CDR3 loop: CATGGTEAFF. The DNA sequence is as follows: TGTGCCACCGGCGGCACTGAAGCTTTCTTT.